Here is one T cell receptor (beta chain) with its context. Data came from immunoSEQ multiplex PCR; TCRdb stores just in-frame clones and leaves some out. Seen here are 300,000 to 350,000 clones, roughly nine tenths observed once, and the top ten hold about 4%. The participants were between roughly 18 and 89 years old and came from 24 US areas. Within 2 weeks of study entry, exposed participants had contacted a PCR-confirmed or clinician-diagnosed COVID-19 case. The sample comes from a study of blood T cell repertoires in COVID-19. The CDR3 totals 15 residues. From germline, CDR1 is SGHKS and CDR2 YYEKEE (reference sequence). Between the trimmed V and J ends, which lost 4 bases and 0 bases, there was a span of 11 bases.

This TCR was sampled from a woman in her 30s who had been exposed to COVID-19. The chain combines TRBV5-5 with TRBJ2-1, with D possibly TRBD2 on 6 matching bases. Specimen: PBMCs or T cells enriched from blood (not recorded which). In DNA form, the CDR3 reads TGTGCCAGCAGCCGGGACTCGAGCTCCTACAATGAGCAGTTCTTC. As protein: CASSRDSSSYNEQFF.